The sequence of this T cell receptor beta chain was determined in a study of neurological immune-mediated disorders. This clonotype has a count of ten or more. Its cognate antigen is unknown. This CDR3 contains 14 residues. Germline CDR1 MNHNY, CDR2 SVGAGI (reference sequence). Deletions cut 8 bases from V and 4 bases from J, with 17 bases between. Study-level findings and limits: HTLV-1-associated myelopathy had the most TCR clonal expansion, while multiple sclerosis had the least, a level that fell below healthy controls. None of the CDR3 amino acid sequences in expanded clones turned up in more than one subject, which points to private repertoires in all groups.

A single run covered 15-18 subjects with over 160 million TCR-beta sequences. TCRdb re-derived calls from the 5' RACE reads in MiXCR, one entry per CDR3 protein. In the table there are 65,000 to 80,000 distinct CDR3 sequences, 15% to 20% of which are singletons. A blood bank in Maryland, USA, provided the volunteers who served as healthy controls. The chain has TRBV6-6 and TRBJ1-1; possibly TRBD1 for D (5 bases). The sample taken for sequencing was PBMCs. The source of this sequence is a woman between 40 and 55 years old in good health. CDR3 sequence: CASGRVGEFTEAFF. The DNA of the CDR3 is TGTGCCAGCGGGAGAGTGGGGGAATTCACTGAAGCTTTCTTT.